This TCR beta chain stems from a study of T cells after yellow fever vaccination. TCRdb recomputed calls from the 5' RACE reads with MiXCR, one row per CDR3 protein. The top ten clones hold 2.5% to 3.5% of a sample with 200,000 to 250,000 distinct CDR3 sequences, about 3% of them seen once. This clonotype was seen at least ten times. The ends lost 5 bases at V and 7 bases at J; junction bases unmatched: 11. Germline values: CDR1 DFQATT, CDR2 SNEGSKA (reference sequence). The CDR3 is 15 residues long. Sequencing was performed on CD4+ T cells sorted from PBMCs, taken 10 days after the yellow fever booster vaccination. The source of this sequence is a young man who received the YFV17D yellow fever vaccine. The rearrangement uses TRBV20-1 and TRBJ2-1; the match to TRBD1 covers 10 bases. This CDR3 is CSAGVPGTGANEQFF. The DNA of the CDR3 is TGCAGTGCTGGAGTTCCCGGGACAGGGGCGAATGAGCAGTTCTTC.